Shown below are 12 T cell receptor beta chains from a single sample sequenced in a study of blood T cell repertoires in COVID-19. Here immunoSEQ multiplex PCR was the method, and the copy in TCRdb shows in-frame clones only, minus some. The sample has approximately 250,000 clones; around 86% are singletons. The source material was peripheral blood. Receptors originate from a man under 40 who had recovered from COVID-19.

This chain joins TRBV18 and TRBJ2-7; a weak D match, TRBD1 (5 bases). The CDR3 covers 18 residues. The ends were cut back, 0 bases at V and 0 bases at J, with 18 bases in the middle. Germline CDR1 and CDR2: KGHSH and LQKENI. CDR3 protein: CASSPPSRLQGSSYEQYF. As DNA, the CDR3 is TGTGCCAGCTCACCACCGAGTCGGTTGCAGGGAAGCTCCTACGAGCAGTACTTC.

V is TRBV3-1 (or the pseudogene TRBV3-2) and J is TRBJ2-2, with no clear D. V was pared by 1 base and J by 4 bases, with 7 bases between. The V gene's germline CDR1 is LGHDT and CDR2 YNNKEL (reference sequence). This CDR3 has 14 residues. The chain's CDR3 is CASSQARSTGELFF. In DNA form, the CDR3 reads TGTGCCAGCAGCCAAGCCCGGAGCACCGGGGAGCTGTTTTTT.

This clone was counted once. The chain joins TRBV19 to TRBJ2-5, with D possibly matching TRBD1 (5 bases). V lost 1 base, J lost 6 bases, and 12 bases lay in between. This CDR3 has 14 residues. Germline V gene data show CDR1 as LNHDA and CDR2 as SQIVND (reference sequence). The CDR3 DNA is TGTGCCAGTAGTATAGGGAAAGGGGCCCAGACCCAGTACTTC. Translated, it gives CASSIGKGAQTQYF.

The V and J genes are TRBV7-6 and TRBJ1-3; D unclear. The CDR3 loop spans 14 amino acids. Per germline, CDR1 SGHVS and CDR2 FNYEAQ. Between the trimmed V and J ends, which lost 5 bases and 2 bases, there was a span of 10 bases. The CDR3 nucleotides read TGTGCCAGCAGCCTCGAGGGCCCTGGAAACACCATATATTTT. Translating gives CASSLEGPGNTIYF.

The chain links TRBV12-3 or TRBV12-4 to TRBJ1-1; D gene uncertain. V gave up 6 bases and J gave up 10 bases, with 12 bases separating them. This CDR3 comprises 11 residues. The CDR3 reads CASSPTGLAFF. The CDR3 nucleotides read TGTGCCAGCAGCCCTACTGGGCTAGCTTTCTTT.

The V call is TRBV6-2 or TRBV6-3, the J call TRBJ2-7, with a weak D call TRBD1 (5 bases). Per the germline V gene, CDR1 is MNHEY and CDR2 is SVGEGT. This CDR3 has 14 amino acids. Trimming stripped 3 bases from V and 3 bases from J, with 12 bases between. The CDR3 is CASSYVDSYYEQYF. Here the CDR3 DNA reads TGTGCCAGCAGTTATGTAGACAGCTACTACGAGCAGTACTTC.

This clone was seen just once. The rearrangement links TRBV3-1 (or the pseudogene TRBV3-2) to TRBJ2-3, with 8 positions matching TRBD2. The CDR3 consists of 16 residues. The germline gives CDR1 LGHDT, CDR2 YNNKEL (reference sequence). V trimming: 8 bases; J trimming: 4 bases; junction bases outside the gene matches: 14. The CDR3 nucleotides are TGTGCCAGCGCCTCTCCTCTCGGGGGGGGCCCAGATACGCAGTATTTT. Translated, it gives CASASPLGGGPDTQYF.

This rearrangement joins TRBV28 to TRBJ2-5; TRBD1 agrees at 7 bases. The germline V gene encodes CDR1 MDHEN and CDR2 SYDVKM. V was pared by 5 bases and J by 2 bases, with 5 bases of the junction left unmatched. CDR3 length: 14 amino acids. The CDR3 nucleotides are TGTGCCAGCAGTCCTCACAGGGGTCAAGAGACCCAGTACTTC. The encoded protein is CASSPHRGQETQYF. The full variable domain, completed using reference TRBV28 and TRBJ2-5, is DVKVTQSSRYLVKRTGEKVFLECVQDMDHENMFWYRQDPGLGLRLIYFSYDVKMKEKGDIPEGYSVSREKKERFSLILESASTNQTSMYLCASSPHRGQETQYFGPGTRLLVL.

Only one count was recorded for this clone. This chain joins TRBV10-3 and TRBJ2-2, with TRBD2 matching 8 bases. V trimming: 7 bases; J trimming: 7 bases; junction bases outside the gene matches: 8. CDR1 is ENHRY, CDR2 SYGVKD, per germline. The CDR3 extends over 14 amino acids. The CDR3 DNA sequence: TGTGCCATCACCCTCGGGGGGGGTGACGGGGAGCTGTTTTTT. Protein sequence: CAITLGGGDGELFF.

The V call is TRBV6-5, the J call TRBJ1-1, with D perhaps TRBD1 (5 bases). Trimming shortened V by 6 bases and J by 1 base, and 9 bases separated the two germline ends. This CDR3 spans 13 amino acids. The germline CDR1 and CDR2 sequences are MNHEY and SVGAGI. The CDR3 reads CASRGLSNTEAFF. In DNA, the CDR3 is TGTGCCAGCAGGGGGCTATCGAACACTGAAGCTTTCTTT.

The chain joins TRBV18 to TRBJ2-3; 8 bases are a match to TRBD2. Germline values: CDR1 KGHSH, CDR2 LQKENI. There are 17 residues in the CDR3. Germline trimming cut 0 bases from V and 0 bases from J; bases unmatched to any gene: 5. CDR3 amino acids: CASSPPGASGSTDTQYF. The CDR3 region has the DNA TGTGCCAGCTCACCACCGGGGGCTAGCGGGAGCACAGATACGCAGTATTTT.

The chain links TRBV28 to TRBJ1-2; no firm D call. Germline V gene lookup returns CDR1 MDHEN and CDR2 SYDVKM. V was cut by 0 bases and J by 8 bases, with 13 bases left in between. This CDR3 has 14 amino acids. CDR3 amino acids: CASSLWNYPEGYTF. The DNA for the CDR3 is TGTGCCAGCAGTTTATGGAACTACCCTGAGGGCTACACCTTC.